The 9 T cell receptor beta chains listed next were all sequenced from one sample in a study of monozygotic twins with inflammatory bowel disease. TCRdb reprocessed the 5' RACE reads; each CDR3 protein has one entry and no DNA is given. The sample holds approximately 120,000 distinct CDR3 sequences. The sample comprised blood. The receptors were sampled from a human donor with ulcerative colitis or Crohn's disease, or a healthy co-twin of an affected twin (not recorded which).

The V call is TRBV10-3, the J call TRBJ2-1. The CDR3 sequence is 16 residues long. CDR1 is ENHRY, CDR2 SYGVKD, per germline. This CDR3 reads CAISGTVPATCNEQFF.

V and J are TRBV7-8 and TRBJ1-1; TCRdb's D call, TRBD1, is unchecked because there is no DNA. The CDR3 extends over 12 amino acids. CDR1 and CDR2 (germline): SGHVS, FQNEAQ. The CDR3 protein is CASSLVPGQAFF.

The chain recombines TRBV20-1 with TRBJ1-5; TCRdb gives TRBD1 as the D gene, but with no DNA this cannot be confirmed. This CDR3 is built from 15 residues. Germline CDR1 and CDR2: DFQATT and SNEGSKA (reference sequence). The CDR3 spells CSARRSTGDYQPQHF.

The J gene is TRBJ1-6, the V gene TRBV12-3 or TRBV12-4; TCRdb calls TRBD1, which cannot be checked without DNA. The CDR3 is made up of 16 amino acids. The CDR3 sequence is CASSSHPRRGNSPLHF.

The J gene is TRBJ1-4, the V gene TRBV5-1. Germline CDR1 SGHRS, CDR2 YFSETQ. This CDR3 comprises 15 residues. CDR3 region: CASSSSASRHEKLFF.

The rearrangement joins TRBV6-5 to TRBJ1-5. Germline CDR1 reads MNHEY; CDR2 reads SVGAGI. This CDR3 contains 14 residues. This CDR3 reads CASSYSDGVGPQHF.

This sequence joins TRBV27 and TRBJ2-4; lacking DNA, the TRBD1 call made by TCRdb goes unchecked. The CDR3 is made up of 18 amino acids. Germline V lookup: CDR1 MNHEY, CDR2 SMNVEV (reference sequence). CDR3 sequence reads: CASSLKGQGFEAKNIQYF.

V usage is TRBV18 and J usage is TRBJ2-1; the D call of TRBD2 rests on TCRdb alone, since no DNA is present to check it. This CDR3 has 15 residues. Per the germline V gene, CDR1 is KGHSH and CDR2 is LQKENI. The CDR3 loop reads CASSPTSATYNEQFF.

This CDR3 reads CSTRTGNQPQHF. The V and J genes are TRBV20-1 and TRBJ1-5; the TRBD1 assignment by TCRdb is unverifiable without DNA. The CDR3 has 12 amino acids. Germline V gene sequence: CDR1 DFQATT, CDR2 SNEGSKA (reference sequence).